What follows is one TCR beta chain and its context. Its antigen is not known. This specimen comes from a study of CXCR3-negative and CXCR3-positive naive CD8 T cells. Findings and limits, study-wide: In both naive subsets diversity was comparably high, whereas memory CD8+ cells showed much lower diversity.

The libraries of TRB cDNA were constructed through 5' RACE using UMI labels. Following a re-call of the 5' RACE reads, TCRdb has one entry per CDR3 protein and lacks DNA. The sample has around 48,000 distinct CDR3 sequences. Germline CDR1 reads DFQATT; CDR2 reads SNEGSKA (reference sequence). This CDR3 region has 15 residues. Sequencing used memory CD8+ T cells from blood. The V call is TRBV20-1, the J call TRBJ2-7; TCRdb calls TRBD1, which cannot be checked without DNA. The receptor comes from a human donor in good health. Some clones in this sample may be carry-over from other donors' samples. Here the CDR3 reads CSANPTDHPSYEQYF.